This is a list of T cell receptor beta chains from one sample in a study of blood T cell repertoires in COVID-19. TCRdb's table, derived via immunoSEQ multiplex PCR, lists solely in-frame clones and lacks some. This sample has 9,200 or so clones, with 80% to 90% found just once. The specimen was peripheral blood. All receptors derive from a man aged 55-75 years with acute or convalescent COVID-19. The CDR3 runs from the conserved cysteine through the conserved F or W. Fields, in order: J gene, V gene, clone size, D gene, CDR3 protein, CDR3 DNA. A D gene is named only where the DNA matches it firmly. Clone sizes are given selectively: once, few, many, or a class where the clone is expanded.

TRBJ1-5 | TRBV6-5 | NA | TRBD1 | CASSSDRFQPQHF | TGTGCCAGCAGTTCGGACAGGTTTCAGCCCCAGCATTTT
TRBJ1-2 | TRBV28 | once | NA | CASSPGVGQGYGYTF | TGTGCCAGCAGTCCTGGGGTGGGGCAGGGCTATGGCTACACCTTC
TRBJ1-5 | TRBV6-6 | NA | NA | CASRPQGKLTQPQHF | TGTGCCAGCAGACCCCAGGGGAAATTGACTCAGCCCCAGCATTTT
TRBJ2-7 | TRBV19 | NA | NA | CASSFGGKSYEQYF | TGTGCCAGTAGTTTTGGCGGGAAGTCTTACGAGCAGTACTTC
TRBJ2-3 | TRBV7-7 | once | TRBD1 | CASSLTTGGPDTQYF | TGTGCCAGCAGCTTAACTACAGGGGGGCCAGATACGCAGTATTTT
TRBJ2-5 | TRBV7-7 | NA | NA | CASSGGHQETQYF | TGTGCCAGCAGCGGAGGGCACCAAGAGACCCAGTACTTC
TRBJ1-2 | TRBV3-1/TRBV3-2 | NA | NA | CASSQFIGGGGYTF | TGTGCCAGCAGCCAATTTATAGGAGGTGGTGGCTACACCTTC
TRBJ2-1 | TRBV27 | few | TRBD2 | CASSTLAGSYNEQFF | TGTGCCAGCAGTACGCTAGCGGGCTCCTACAATGAGCAGTTCTTC
TRBJ1-2 | TRBV5-6 | NA | NA | CASSLGVRTSDYGYTF | TGTGCCAGCAGCCTAGGCGTAAGGACATCTGACTATGGCTACACCTTC
TRBJ2-1 | TRBV5-3 | NA | NA | CARSSTQEEQFF | TGTGCCAGAAGCTCGACACAGGAGGAGCAGTTCTTC
TRBJ2-1 | TRBV18 | NA | NA | CASSPPVARPFF | TGTGCCAGCTCACCACCGGTGGCTAGACCGTTCTTC
TRBJ1-2 | TRBV9 | NA | NA | CASSVGSGSSGYTF | TGTGCCAGCAGCGTAGGAAGCGGGAGCTCCGGCTACACCTTC
TRBJ2-3 | TRBV7-3 | NA | NA | CASSLNYIDTQYF | TGTGCCAGCAGCTTGAACTATATAGATACGCAGTATTTT
TRBJ1-4 | TRBV24-1 | NA | TRBD1 | CATSDGGQGGEKLFF | TGTGCCACCAGTGATGGAGGACAGGGCGGCGAAAAACTGTTTTTT
TRBJ1-3 | TRBV9 | NA | TRBD1 | CASSRTGAGNTIYF | TGTGCCAGCAGCCGCACAGGGGCCGGAAACACCATATATTTT
TRBJ2-1 | TRBV19 | once | TRBD2 | CASSMMRGTSARNEQFF | TGTGCCAGTAGTATGATGCGAGGGACTAGCGCCAGAAATGAGCAGTTCTTC
TRBJ1-6 | TRBV5-6 | once | NA | CASSLVLGGLRDSPLHF | TGTGCCAGCAGCTTGGTCCTGGGGGGGTTACGCGATTCACCCCTCCACTTT
TRBJ2-1 | TRBV9 | NA | TRBD2 | CASSKRGDAGGGNEQFF | TGTGCCAGCAGCAAGAGAGGGGACGCGGGAGGGGGCAATGAGCAGTTCTTC
TRBJ2-1 | TRBV24-1 | NA | TRBD2 | CATSDDAGDSNEQFF | TGTGCCACCAGTGACGATGCGGGAGATAGTAATGAGCAGTTCTTC
TRBJ1-1 | TRBV21-1 | NA | NA | CASRINRDSMNPEAFF | TGTGCCAGCAGAATCAACCGGGACAGTATGAACCCTGAAGCTTTCTTT
TRBJ2-7 | TRBV29-1 | NA | NA | CSVVQTYEQYF | TGCAGCGTTGTTCAGACCTACGAGCAGTACTTC
TRBJ1-1 | TRBV5-1 | NA | TRBD1 | CASSPPGGRTEAFF | TGCGCCAGCAGCCCTCCAGGGGGCAGGACTGAAGCTTTCTTT
TRBJ1-5 | TRBV28 | NA | TRBD1 | CASSFQATGFNQPQHF | TGTGCCAGCAGTTTCCAAGCGACAGGGTTCAATCAGCCCCAGCATTTT
TRBJ1-1 | TRBV28 | NA | NA | CASRRDRITEAFF | TGTGCCAGCAGGCGAGACAGGATAACTGAAGCTTTCTTT
TRBJ2-3 | TRBV4-1 | NA | NA | CASSQAKQGPSTDTQYF | TGCGCCAGCAGCCAAGCTAAACAGGGCCCTAGCACAGATACGCAGTATTTT
TRBJ2-1 | TRBV5-1 | NA | NA | CASTSAAGGYNEQFF | TGCGCCAGCACCTCAGCGGCGGGTGGCTACAATGAGCAGTTCTTC
TRBJ2-1 | TRBV5-8 | NA | NA | CASSSGQPIYNEQFF | TGTGCCAGCAGCTCTGGACAGCCTATTTACAATGAGCAGTTCTTC
TRBJ1-5 | TRBV9 | NA | TRBD1 | CASSLQGQDNQPQHF | TGTGCCAGCAGCTTACAAGGACAGGACAATCAGCCCCAGCATTTT
TRBJ1-6 | TRBV4-1 | NA | TRBD1 | CASSQVGTGNNSPLHF | TGCGCCAGCAGCCAAGTAGGGACAGGAAATAATTCACCCCTCCACTTT
TRBJ1-2 | TRBV5-1 | NA | TRBD1 | CASSPYRGPDYGYTF | TGCGCCAGCAGCCCCTACAGGGGGCCGGACTATGGCTACACCTTC
TRBJ2-4 | TRBV6-2/TRBV6-3 | NA | NA | CASSTGYIQYF | TGTGCCAGCAGTACAGGGTACATTCAGTACTTC
TRBJ1-5 | TRBV2 | NA | TRBD1 | CASRERTGSNQPQHF | TGTGCCAGCAGGGAAAGGACAGGGAGCAATCAGCCCCAGCATTTT
TRBJ1-1 | TRBV18 | NA | TRBD1 | CASSPRFRGTNTEAFF | TGTGCCAGCTCACCTCGGTTCAGGGGGACGAACACTGAAGCTTTCTTT
TRBJ2-5 | TRBV6-6 | NA | NA | CASSYSIDSRRETQYF | TGTGCCAGCAGTTACTCCATAGACAGCCGCCGAGAGACCCAGTACTTC
TRBJ2-2 | TRBV5-1 | NA | TRBD1 | CASSLRDSNTGELFF | TGCGCCAGCAGCCTCCGGGACAGTAACACCGGGGAGCTGTTTTTT
TRBJ1-1 | TRBV5-1 | NA | NA | CASSLEGQNTEAFF | TGCGCCAGCAGCTTGGAGGGACAGAACACTGAAGCTTTCTTT
TRBJ1-1 | TRBV27 | NA | NA | CASSFGSQGTEAFF | TGTGCCAGCAGTTTCGGCTCCCAGGGCACTGAAGCTTTCTTT
TRBJ2-3 | TRBV7-3 | NA | NA | CASSLQGFIGTDTQYF | TGTGCCAGCAGCTTACAGGGTTTTATAGGCACAGATACGCAGTATTTT
TRBJ2-1 | TRBV27 | NA | TRBD1 | CASSFSGQGSEQFF | TGTGCCAGCAGTTTCTCGGGACAGGGTTCTGAGCAGTTCTTC
TRBJ2-2 | TRBV3-1/TRBV3-2 | NA | NA | CASSQVGVTGELFF | TGTGCCAGCAGCCAAGTGGGAGTCACCGGGGAGCTGTTTTTT
TRBJ2-5 | TRBV7-3 | NA | TRBD2 | CASRPTGSGGETQYF | TGTGCCAGCAGACCCACAGGCTCCGGGGGGGAGACCCAGTACTTC
TRBJ2-5 | TRBV6-5 | once | TRBD1 | CASTETGTMETQYF | TGTGCCAGCACCGAGACAGGGACGATGGAGACCCAGTACTTC
TRBJ1-2 | TRBV10-3 | NA | NA | CAISEAGLYGYTF | TGTGCCATCAGTGAAGCAGGGCTCTATGGCTACACCTTC
TRBJ2-1 | TRBV5-8 | NA | TRBD2 | CASSLGTSGSREQFF | TGTGCCAGCAGCTTGGGGACTAGCGGGAGTAGGGAGCAGTTCTTC
TRBJ1-5 | TRBV6-5 | NA | NA | CASSHGQNQPQHF | TGTGCCAGCAGCCACGGACAGAATCAGCCCCAGCATTTT
TRBJ1-1 | TRBV6-5 | NA | NA | CASSYRGGTEAFF | TGTGCCAGCAGTTACAGGGGGGGCACTGAAGCTTTCTTT
TRBJ2-3 | TRBV24-1 | NA | TRBD2 | CATSDSRLAGGTDTQYF | TGTGCCACCAGTGATTCCAGACTAGCGGGGGGTACAGATACGCAGTATTTT
TRBJ2-3 | TRBV14 | NA | TRBD2 | CASSPLAGERLGGDTQYF | TGTGCCAGCAGCCCCCTAGCGGGAGAACGGTTAGGCGGGGATACGCAGTATTTT
TRBJ1-6 | TRBV6-5 | once | TRBD1 | CASRGQPFSPLHF | TGTGCCAGCAGGGGACAGCCCTTTTCACCCCTCCACTTT